This T cell receptor beta chain was retrieved from a study of T cells after yellow fever vaccination. Trimming took 8 bases from V and 1 from J, leaving 12 bases between them. From germline, CDR1 is SNHLY and CDR2 FYNNEI. The CDR3 has 13 residues. The table lists this clonotype with a few counts. TCR cDNA was made by 5'RACE template switching, adding a universal primer site and UMIs. From the 5' RACE reads, TCRdb called clonotypes with MiXCR, one entry per CDR3 protein. The table includes around 590,000 distinct CDR3 sequences, 9% to 15% detected once. The chain combines TRBV2 with TRBJ2-7; maybe TRBD2 (5 bases). The sample was PBMCs, taken on the day of the yellow fever booster vaccination. The clonotype originates from a man younger than 45 who received the YFV17D yellow fever vaccine. The CDR3 spells CASSGRESYEQYF. CDR3 coding DNA: TGTGCCAGCTCGGGTCGGGAATCCTACGAGCAGTACTTC.